This T cell receptor (beta chain) was profiled in a study of early T cells in non-severe SARS-CoV-2 infection. The TCR library protocol was used to attach unique molecular identifiers. These identifiers were attached to individual cDNA molecules. TCRdb re-called the 5' RACE reads through MiXCR, storing one row per CDR3 protein. The sample lists tens of thousands of distinct CDR3 sequences, around 5% occurring once. General study results and limits: The matching step, a VDJdb search, favored anti-spike CD8 responses and missed private and CD4 specificities.

In its sample, this clonotype was seen many times. The target antigen is unknown. This CDR3 has 14 amino acids. Deletions cut 1 base from V and 2 bases from J, with 5 bases between. CDR1 and CDR2 from the germline V gene are SGHAT and FQNNGV. The chain joins TRBV11-2 to TRBJ2-2, with no clear D. The source is an adult who was a healthcare worker with PCR-confirmed SARS-CoV-2 infection or an uninfected control (not recorded which). The sample was whole blood. The CDR3 loop is CASSLGLNTGELFF. The CDR3 DNA follows: TGTGCCAGCAGCTTAGGGCTAAACACCGGGGAGCTGTTTTTT.